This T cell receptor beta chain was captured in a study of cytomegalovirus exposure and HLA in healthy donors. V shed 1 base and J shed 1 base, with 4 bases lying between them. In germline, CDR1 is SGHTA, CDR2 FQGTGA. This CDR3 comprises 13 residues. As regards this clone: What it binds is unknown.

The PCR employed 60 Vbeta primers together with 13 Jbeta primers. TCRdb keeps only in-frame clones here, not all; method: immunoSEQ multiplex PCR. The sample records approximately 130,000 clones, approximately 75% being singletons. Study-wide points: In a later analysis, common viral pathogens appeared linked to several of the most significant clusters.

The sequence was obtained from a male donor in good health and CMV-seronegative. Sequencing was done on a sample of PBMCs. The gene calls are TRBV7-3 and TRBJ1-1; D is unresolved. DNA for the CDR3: TGTGCCAGCAGCTTAAGCGGGAACACTGAAGCTTTCTTT. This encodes CASSLSGNTEAFF.